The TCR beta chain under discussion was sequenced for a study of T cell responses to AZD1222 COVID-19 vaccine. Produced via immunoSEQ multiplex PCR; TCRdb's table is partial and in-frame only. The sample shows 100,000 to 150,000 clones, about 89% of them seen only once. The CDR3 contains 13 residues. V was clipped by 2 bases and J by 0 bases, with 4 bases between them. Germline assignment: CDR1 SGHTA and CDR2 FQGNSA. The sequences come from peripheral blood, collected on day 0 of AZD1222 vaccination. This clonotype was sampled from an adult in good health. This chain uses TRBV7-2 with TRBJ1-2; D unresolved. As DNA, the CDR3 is TGTGCCAGCAGCTTAATAGCTAACTATGGCTACACCTTC. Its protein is CASSLIANYGYTF.